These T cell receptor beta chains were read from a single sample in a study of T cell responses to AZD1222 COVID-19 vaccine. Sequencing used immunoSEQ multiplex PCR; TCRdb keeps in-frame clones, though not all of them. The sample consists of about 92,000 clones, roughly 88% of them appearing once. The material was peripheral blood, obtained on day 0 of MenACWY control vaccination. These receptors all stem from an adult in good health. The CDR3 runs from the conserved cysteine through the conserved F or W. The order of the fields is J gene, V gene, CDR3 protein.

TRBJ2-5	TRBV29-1	CSVEVQETQYF
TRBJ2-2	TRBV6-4	CASSDSGGATGELFF
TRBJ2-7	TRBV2	CASLHRDSYEQYF
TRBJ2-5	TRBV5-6	CASSLAPGVETQYF
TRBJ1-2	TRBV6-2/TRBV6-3	CASSGDNYGYTF
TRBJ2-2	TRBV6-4	CASSDSTTGELFF
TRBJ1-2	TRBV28	CASTSGQYYGYTF
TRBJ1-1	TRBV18	CASSPQETEAFF
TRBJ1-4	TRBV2	CASSAWGGDEKLFF
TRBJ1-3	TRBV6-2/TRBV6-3	CASSGLRGSGNTIYF
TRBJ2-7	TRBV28	CASSNRQGAYEQYF
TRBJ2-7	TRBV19	CASSIDPRFGGFVDEQYF
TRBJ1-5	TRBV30	CAWSISSDQPQHF
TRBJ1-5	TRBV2	CASRVSNQPQHF
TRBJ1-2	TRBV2	CASSERGPNYGYTF
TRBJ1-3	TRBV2	CASRLGASGNTIYF
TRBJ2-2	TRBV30	CAWLTAGVNTGELFF
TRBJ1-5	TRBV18	CASSLASGTSNQPQHF
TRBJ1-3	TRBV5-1	CASSQQGAPGNTIYF
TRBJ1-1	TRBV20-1	CSARTREAFF
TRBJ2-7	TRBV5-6	CASSGYGTTPLSEQYF
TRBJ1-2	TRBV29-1	CSVERARGRDWAGGYTF
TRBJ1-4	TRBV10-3	CATRREGGNEKLFF
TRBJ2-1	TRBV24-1	CATAGTVGNEQFF
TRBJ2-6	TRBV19	CASSNEPGANVLTF
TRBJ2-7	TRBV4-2	CASSQGVGATYEQYF
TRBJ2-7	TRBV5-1	CASSLWQGVSYEQYF
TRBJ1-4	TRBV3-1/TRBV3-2	CASSQDPTGGDEKLFF
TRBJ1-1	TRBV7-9	CASSSFRSTMNTEAFF
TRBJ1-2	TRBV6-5	CASSFTANYGYTF
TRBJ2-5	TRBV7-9	CASSPAAEETQYF
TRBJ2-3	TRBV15	CATSRARQSQDTQYF
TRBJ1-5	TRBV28	CASSYRIGGGNQPQHF
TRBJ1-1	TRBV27	CASSSRQGHTEAFF
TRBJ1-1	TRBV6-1	CASSDRGINTEAFF
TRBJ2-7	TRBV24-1	CATSDTRGSLYEQYF
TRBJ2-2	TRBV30	CAWRSGGAAFGELFF
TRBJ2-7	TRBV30	CAWSRGYVPYEQYF
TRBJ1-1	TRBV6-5	CASPSGRGGAEAFF
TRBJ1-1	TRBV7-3	CASSKQGGDAEAFF
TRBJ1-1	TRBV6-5	CASRPGQVNTEAFF
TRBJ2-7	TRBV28	CASSLSGGRDEQYF
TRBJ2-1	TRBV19	CASSTGGTRYNEQFF
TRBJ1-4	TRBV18	CASSPRGRDEEKLFF
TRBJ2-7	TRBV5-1	CASIHPPGSPRYEQYF
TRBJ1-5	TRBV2	CASSAATYSNQPQHF
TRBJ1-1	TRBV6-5	CASRARTVNTEAFF
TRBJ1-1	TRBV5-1	CASSPRTGSNTEAFF
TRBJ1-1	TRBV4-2	CASSQVTGRMGTEAFF
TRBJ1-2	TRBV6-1	CASSPTEGYTF
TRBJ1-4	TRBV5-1	CASSLETSSNEKLFF
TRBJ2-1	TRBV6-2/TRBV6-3	CASSYTATGSLEQFF
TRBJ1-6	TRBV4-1	CASSAPHGANSRNNSPLHF